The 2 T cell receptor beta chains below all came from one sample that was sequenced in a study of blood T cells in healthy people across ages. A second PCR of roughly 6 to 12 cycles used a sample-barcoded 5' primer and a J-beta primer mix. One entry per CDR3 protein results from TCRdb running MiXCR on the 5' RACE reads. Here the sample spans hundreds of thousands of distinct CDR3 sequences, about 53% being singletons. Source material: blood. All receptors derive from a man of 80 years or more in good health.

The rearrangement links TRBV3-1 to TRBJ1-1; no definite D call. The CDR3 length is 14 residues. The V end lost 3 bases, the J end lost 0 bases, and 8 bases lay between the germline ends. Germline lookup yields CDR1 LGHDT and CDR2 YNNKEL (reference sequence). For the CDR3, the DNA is TGTGCCAGCAGCCAGGAGATTATGAACACTGAAGCTTTCTTT. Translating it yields CASSQEIMNTEAFF.

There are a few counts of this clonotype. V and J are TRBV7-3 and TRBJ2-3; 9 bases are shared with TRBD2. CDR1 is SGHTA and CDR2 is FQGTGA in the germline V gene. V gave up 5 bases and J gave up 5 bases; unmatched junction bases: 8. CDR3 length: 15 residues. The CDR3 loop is CASSPIAGVVDTQYF. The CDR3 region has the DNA TGTGCCAGCAGCCCGATAGCGGGAGTCGTAGATACGCAGTATTTT.